Listed here is a single T cell receptor (beta chain). This entry is derived from a study of blood T cell repertoires in COVID-19. Method: immunoSEQ multiplex PCR; TCRdb's copy keeps in-frame clones and lacks some. The table lists tens of thousands of clones, about four fifths of them singletons, with over 9.5% in the top ten. Sequencing was done on a sample of peripheral blood. The source of this sequence is a man between 60 and 75 years old with acute or convalescent COVID-19.

For the CDR3, the DNA is TGTGCCACCAGTGACCCCGGACTAGCCGGCACCAATGAGCAGTTCTTC. This sequence encodes CATSDPGLAGTNEQFF. The chain is built from TRBV24-1 and TRBJ2-1; 8 nucleotides line up with TRBD2. This CDR3 is 16 amino acids long. Germline CDR1 KGHDR, CDR2 SFDVKD. V was clipped by 4 bases and J by 6 bases; unmatched bases: 10.